This T cell receptor (beta chain) was sequenced during a study of cytomegalovirus exposure and HLA in healthy donors. For this clone: What it recognizes is unknown.

CDR3 length: 14 residues. The germline gives CDR1 SGHTA, CDR2 FQGNSA. Trimming cost V 5 bases and J 4 bases; bases outside gene matches: 5. Study observations and caveats: About 90% or about 30% of the time was how often most TCR beta V segments were productive, according to an earlier analysis.

The PCR was carried out with 60 Vbeta primers and 13 Jbeta primers. Profiling relied on immunoSEQ multiplex PCR, and the TCRdb table lists in-frame clones only, not all of them. This table has fewer than 250,000 clones, roughly 80% appearing once. The sample taken for sequencing was PBMCs. The receptor comes from a man aged 30-40 years in good health and CMV-seronegative. The chain has TRBV7-2 and TRBJ2-5; 9 bases match TRBD1. CDR3 nucleotides: TGTGCCAGCAGCCTGGGACAGGGTACAGAGACCCAGTACTTC. This encodes CASSLGQGTETQYF.